These 17 T cell receptor beta chains originate from one sample sequenced in a study of human T cells and chemical hapten exposure. The time point here: patch test 1, 2 weeks after DPC sensitization. Stated treatment: therapeutic diphenylcyclopropenone sensitization with weekly scalp DPC. TCRdb ran MiXCR on the RACE reads and lists one entry per CDR3 protein. The top ten hold approximately 4.4% of the sample, which has tens of thousands of distinct CDR3 sequences, about 10% seen once. This material consisted of whole blood, taken in connection with sensitization to the hapten diphenylcyclopropenone (DPC). The receptor source for this set is a woman in her fifties or sixties with alopecia areata. Some clones in this sample may be carry-over from other donors' samples.

This clonotype was counted between two and nine times. The chain has TRBV9 and TRBJ1-1, with a possible D match to TRBD1 (5 bases). This CDR3 has 15 residues. Trimming took off 3 bases at V and 4 bases at J, with 16 bases between the two ends. CDR1 is SGDLS, CDR2 YYNGEE, per germline. The CDR3 protein is CASSGDVPGGTEAFF. CDR3 DNA sequence: TGTGCCAGCAGCGGGGATGTGCCGGGGGGCACTGAAGCTTTCTTT.

The chain has TRBV2 and TRBJ2-7; maybe TRBD1 (7 bases). Trimming cost V 6 bases and J 1 base, with 10 bases left between them. CDR3 size: 13 residues. Germline V gene lookup returns CDR1 SNHLY and CDR2 FYNNEI. Written as DNA, the CDR3 is TGTGCCAGCAGGGGGGGACAGTCCTACGAGCAGTACTTC. Protein sequence: CASRGGQSYEQYF.

This clonotype was observed many times. The chain's CDR3 is CASSPISWGRRGNQPQHF. CDR3 DNA: TGTGCCAGCAGTCCGATCTCCTGGGGGCGCCGTGGCAATCAGCCCCAGCATTTT. The chain has TRBV28 and TRBJ1-5; tentatively, D is TRBD1 (6 bases). Trimming took 5 bases from V and 2 from J, leaving 22 bases between them. This CDR3 comprises 18 residues. The germline CDR1 and CDR2 sequences are MDHEN and SYDVKM.

The V call is TRBV29-1, the J call TRBJ2-2; 10 positions agree with TRBD1. V was pared by 6 bases and J by 7 bases, with 8 bases of the junction left unmatched. This CDR3 is 14 amino acids long. Germline V gene data show CDR1 as SQVTM and CDR2 as ANQGSEA. The CDR3 here is CSVPRQGAVGELFF. The CDR3 DNA follows: TGCAGCGTGCCTCGACAGGGGGCTGTCGGGGAGCTGTTTTTT.

The sample holds many counts of this clonotype. The chain uses TRBV12-3 or TRBV12-4 and TRBJ2-1; 9 nucleotides match TRBD2. J gave up 5 bases and V 4 bases, and 6 bases lay outside the gene matches. The CDR3 is 15 amino acids. Here the CDR3 reads CASSWREGQDNEQFF. CDR3 DNA sequence: TGTGCCAGCAGTTGGCGGGAGGGCCAGGACAATGAGCAGTTCTTC.

This clonotype was observed at least ten times. This chain links TRBV11-3 with TRBJ1-2; TRBD1 might be the D (5 bases). This CDR3 is built from 14 residues. Germline CDR1 is SGHNT and CDR2 is YENEEA. Trimming removed 5 bases from V and 6 bases from J, with 16 bases in between. The CDR3 DNA is TGTGCCAGCAGCCCCGCTGACGGGGGGGATGGCTACACCTTC. This gives the protein CASSPADGGDGYTF.

This clonotype showed up just a few times. CDR3 loop: CASSTRTGENGYTF. The CDR3 nucleotides are TGTGCCAGCAGCACCAGGACAGGGGAAAATGGCTACACCTTC. The chain has TRBV7-2 and TRBJ1-2, with 9 bases matching TRBD1. The CDR3 covers 14 residues. The V and J ends lost 5 bases and 6 bases, in that order; junction bases with no gene match: 7. CDR1 and CDR2 (germline): SGHTA, FQGNSA.

This clonotype was recorded many times. The chain carries TRBV28 and TRBJ2-3; no clear D gene. CDR1 and CDR2 from the germline V gene are MDHEN and SYDVKM. V was clipped by 3 bases and J by 4 bases, with 8 bases between them. The CDR3 has 13 amino acids. CDR3 loop: CASSFAVSDTQYF. In DNA form, the CDR3 reads TGTGCCAGCAGTTTTGCGGTCTCAGATACGCAGTATTTT.

This clonotype has just a few counts. The chain joins TRBV7-9 to TRBJ1-2; 7 bases are a match to TRBD1. V shed 5 bases and J 5 bases; nucleotides not matched to a gene: 14. The CDR3 has 16 residues. CDR1 is SEHNR and CDR2 is FQNEAQ in the germline V gene (reference sequence). CDR3 region: CASSRPQGKPSYGYTF. The CDR3 nucleotides are TGTGCCAGCAGCCGTCCACAGGGGAAGCCCTCGTATGGCTACACCTTC.

This chain uses TRBV5-1 with TRBJ2-3, with D perhaps TRBD1 or TRBD2 (6 bases each). The CDR3 loop spans 14 amino acids. Trimming shortened V by 0 bases and J by 5 bases, and 10 bases separated the two germline ends. Germline V gene lookup returns CDR1 SGHRS and CDR2 YFSETQ. In DNA form, the CDR3 reads TGCGCCAGCAGCTTGGGGGGGGCGCAAGATACGCAGTATTTT. Amino acid sequence: CASSLGGAQDTQYF.

This clonotype was counted many times. V is TRBV6-4 and J is TRBJ1-1; perhaps TRBD1 as D (5 bases). CDR3 length equals 14 residues. The germline V gene has CDR1 MRHNA and CDR2 SNTAGT. V lost 3 bases, J lost 4 bases, and 12 bases lay in between. CDR3 in amino acids: CASSDTSRGTEAFF. The CDR3 DNA follows: TGTGCCAGCAGTGATACTTCGAGGGGCACTGAAGCTTTCTTT.

This clonotype has at least ten counts. The chain uses TRBV15 and TRBJ1-3; D may be TRBD1 (5 bases). The length of the CDR3 is 16 residues. CDR1 and CDR2 (germline): LNHNV, YYDKDF (reference sequence). Trimming pared 5 bases from V and 5 bases from J, leaving 19 bases between. The CDR3 DNA sequence: TGTGCCACCAGCGGGCGCGGGACGCCAAGTCGAAACACCATATATTTT. Its translation is CATSGRGTPSRNTIYF. Based on the CDR3 plus reference TRBV15 and TRBJ1-3, the full variable domain is DAMVIQNPRYQVTQFGKPVTLSCSQTLNHNVMYWYQQKSSQAPKLLFHYYDKDFNNEADTPDNFQSRRPNTSFCFLDIRSPGLGDTAMYLCATSGRGTPSRNTIYFGEGSWLTVV.

This chain links TRBV20-1 with TRBJ1-2, with D unclear. The CDR3 is made up of 14 amino acids. Trimming cost V 4 bases and J 0 bases, with 12 bases left between them. The germline gives CDR1 DFQATT, CDR2 SNEGSKA (reference sequence). CDR3 bases: TGCAGTGCTACTAACAGACTGTCTAACTATGGCTACACCTTC. As protein: CSATNRLSNYGYTF.

This clonotype was recorded at least ten times. The chain couples TRBV30 to TRBJ2-7; tentatively, D is TRBD1 (6 bases). Germline CDR1 reads GTSNPN; CDR2 reads SVGIG (reference sequence). V lost 3 bases and J 3 bases, leaving 9 bases between the germline ends. The CDR3 contains 12 residues. CDR3: CAWSEGHYEQYF. DNA of the CDR3: TGTGCCTGGAGCGAGGGACACTACGAGCAGTACTTC.

This clonotype came up many times. The chain employs TRBV5-1 and TRBJ1-1; a possible D gene is TRBD1 (5 bases). Germline V gene sequence: CDR1 SGHRS, CDR2 YFSETQ. This CDR3 comprises 14 residues. Trimming removed 4 bases at V and 1 base at J, with 11 bases between. The CDR3 nucleotides read TGCGCCAGCAGCACCGGGGGTCCGAACACTGAAGCTTTCTTT. This sequence encodes CASSTGGPNTEAFF.

This clonotype was seen a few times. The rearrangement joins TRBV6-2 or TRBV6-3 to TRBJ2-1, with 9 bases fitting TRBD2. The germline V gene has CDR1 MNHEY and CDR2 SVGEGT. The CDR3 consists of 15 residues. The trim removed 0 bases at V and 5 bases at J, leaving 2 bases unmatched. The CDR3: CASSYSTSGNNEQFF. In nucleotides, the CDR3 is TGTGCCAGCAGTTACTCGACTAGCGGAAACAATGAGCAGTTCTTC.

This rearrangement joins TRBV20-1 to TRBJ1-1; D is perhaps TRBD1 (5 bases). Looked up from germline, CDR1 is DFQATT and CDR2 is SNEGSKA (reference sequence). The CDR3 loop spans 13 amino acids. V lost 5 bases and J lost 7, with 17 bases in between. This CDR3 is CSASRGRPGEAFF. CDR3 nucleotides: TGCAGTGCTTCCCGGGGGAGACCCGGTGAAGCTTTCTTT.